This T cell receptor (beta chain) appears in the sequencing data of a study of T cells after posttransplantation cyclophosphamide. Study results and limitations: Donor-recipient repertoire similarity was low at 1-2 months, rising over year one. TRB clonality was highly associated with recipient CMV seropositivity and reactivation.

This CDR3 is 17 amino acids long. Germline CDR1 is SEHNR and CDR2 is FQNEAQ (reference sequence). The V gene end was trimmed by 5 bases and the J gene end by 4 bases; junction bases not matched to a gene: 14. A marrow graft followed busulfan-fludarabine conditioning, with cyclophosphamide on days +3 and +4. Libraries were prepared by immunoSEQ multiplex PCR; TCRdb keeps only in-frame clonotypes and omits some of them. The sample includes thousands of clones, less than 80% of them seen just once. About this clone: The antigen is unknown.

The sample was PBMCs, taken after allogeneic stem cell transplant with posttransplant cyclophosphamide. This sequence was found in a male patient aged 55-69 years who received an allogeneic stem cell transplant from an unrelated donor, was CMV-positive, and had no GVHD. Some T cells may be provided by the graft donor. The rearrangement uses TRBV7-9 and TRBJ2-3; 8 bases match TRBD1. CDR3 DNA sequence: TGTGCCAGCAGCCATAGGGGCGGGACAGGCCCCGCAGATACGCAGTATTTT. Translating it yields CASSHRGGTGPADTQYF.